The 25 T cell receptor beta chains listed next were all sequenced from one sample in a study of blood T cell repertoires in COVID-19. Method: immunoSEQ multiplex PCR; TCRdb's copy keeps in-frame clones and lacks some. The repertoire holds approximately 99,000 clones, with around 87% as singletons. Sample: peripheral blood. These receptors all come from a human donor in a cohort sampled during active COVID-19.

The chain carries TRBV28 and TRBJ1-6; possible D gene TRBD1, 5 bases. The length of the CDR3 is 18 residues. Trimming cost V 4 bases and J 9 bases, with 25 bases left between them. Per germline, CDR1 MDHEN and CDR2 SYDVKM. The CDR3 loop is CASSSPWGGTESGSPLHF. In DNA form, the CDR3 reads TGTGCCAGCAGTTCCCCTTGGGGGGGGACGGAGTCGGGTTCACCCCTCCACTTT.

A few counts support this clone. The chain couples TRBV27 to TRBJ2-7, with TRBD1 identical over 10 bases. Germline values: CDR1 MNHEY, CDR2 SMNVEV (reference sequence). V was pared by 2 bases and J by 3 bases, with 7 bases of the junction left unmatched. The CDR3 loop spans 16 amino acids. The CDR3 sequence is CASSLEGTGVNYEQYF. DNA for the CDR3: TGTGCCAGCAGTTTAGAGGGGACAGGGGTGAACTACGAGCAGTACTTC.

The genes are TRBV4-3 and TRBJ2-1; D perhaps matches TRBD2 (6 bases). The V gene's germline CDR1 is LGHNA and CDR2 YSLEER. Deletions cut 0 bases from V and 5 bases from J, with 11 bases between. The CDR3 is 15 residues long. In DNA, the CDR3 is TGCGCCAGCAGCCAAGACGCGGGGCGGGACAATGAGCAGTTCTTC. Translation: CASSQDAGRDNEQFF.

The V gene is TRBV19, the J gene TRBJ2-3; 7 positions agree with TRBD1. J lost 5 bases, V lost 3 bases, and 8 bases had no gene match. The CDR3 length is 15 residues. Germline CDR1 LNHDA, CDR2 SQIVND (reference sequence). The CDR3, as DNA: TGTGCCAGTAGTATCGGGCAGGGGGTTGTAGATACGCAGTATTTT. Protein product: CASSIGQGVVDTQYF.

V usage is TRBV11-2 and J usage is TRBJ1-1; D not resolved. CDR1 and CDR2 from the germline V gene are SGHAT and FQNNGV. The CDR3 consists of 17 residues. The V end was cut by 2 bases, the J end by 1 base, with 17 bases between. The CDR3 here is CASSLPRWRLPNTEAFF. The CDR3 coding sequence is TGTGCCAGCAGCTTACCCCGATGGAGACTCCCGAACACTGAAGCTTTCTTT.

The genes are TRBV9 and TRBJ2-2, with D possibly matching TRBD2 (5 bases). The V end lost 3 bases, the J end lost 2 bases, and 20 bases lay between the germline ends. Germline CDR1 and CDR2: SGDLS and YYNGEE. This CDR3 contains 18 residues. The CDR3 DNA is TGTGCCAGCAGCGCTCACCTACGAGGAGGACCTAACACCGGGGAGCTGTTTTTT. Residues: CASSAHLRGGPNTGELFF.

This chain links TRBV27 with TRBJ1-2; 8 positions match TRBD1. V lost 7 bases and J lost 0; bases outside the gene matches: 4. This CDR3 spans 14 amino acids. Germline lookup yields CDR1 MNHEY and CDR2 SMNVEV (reference sequence). CDR3 in DNA: TGTGCCAGCAATACAGGGGGGTCTAACTATGGCTACACCTTC. This encodes CASNTGGSNYGYTF.

The rearrangement uses TRBV5-4 and TRBJ2-1; 9 bases are shared with TRBD2. Germline V gene sequence: CDR1 SGHNT, CDR2 YYREEE (reference sequence). The CDR3 consists of 15 residues. The J segment lost 0 bases and the V segment lost 3 bases, leaving 1 base of the junction unmatched. CDR3 DNA sequence: TGTGCCAGCAGCTCGACTAGCGGCTCCTACAATGAGCAGTTCTTC. This translates into CASSSTSGSYNEQFF.

The J gene is TRBJ1-1, the V gene TRBV28; possibly TRBD1 for D (6 bases). Trimming took off 2 bases at V and 0 bases at J, with 16 bases between the two ends. Germline V lookup: CDR1 MDHEN, CDR2 SYDVKM. The CDR3 is 17 amino acids. The CDR3: CASSLGVIQGMNTEAFF. The CDR3 DNA is TGTGCCAGCAGTTTAGGGGTAATCCAGGGGATGAACACTGAAGCTTTCTTT. The variable domain in full, with the rest retrieved from reference TRBV28 and TRBJ1-1, is DVKVTQSSRYLVKRTGEKVFLECVQDMDHENMFWYRQDPGLGLRLIYFSYDVKMKEKGDIPEGYSVSREKKERFSLILESASTNQTSMYLCASSLGVIQGMNTEAFFGQGTRLTVV.

The chain carries TRBV7-8 and TRBJ1-6; D gene ambiguous. There are 17 residues in the CDR3. Germline loops: CDR1 SGHVS, CDR2 FQNEAQ. Trimming removed 5 bases at V and 5 bases at J, with 19 bases between. CDR3 in amino acids: CASSKNGRASHNSPLHF. In nucleotides, the CDR3 is TGTGCCAGCAGCAAAAATGGGAGGGCTTCTCATAATTCACCCCTCCACTTT.

The chain's CDR3 is CASSPGGEVNIQYF. CDR3 in DNA: TGTGCCAGCAGCCCGGGAGGGGAGGTGAACATTCAGTACTTC. The genes are TRBV6-5 and TRBJ2-4, with 8 bases identical to TRBD2. The junction had 8 bases not matched to a gene; V was cut back by 6 bases and J by 7 bases. Germline CDR1 reads MNHEY; CDR2 reads SVGAGI. This CDR3 contains 14 residues.

The chain couples TRBV5-1 to TRBJ2-3; 8 nucleotides line up with TRBD2. This CDR3 is built from 15 residues. The germline V gene encodes CDR1 SGHRS and CDR2 YFSETQ. Trimming took 3 bases from V and 2 from J; bases not matched to a gene: 5. CDR3 DNA sequence: TGCGCCAGCAGCTCTGGACTAGCAATCACAGATACGCAGTATTTT. Encoded protein: CASSSGLAITDTQYF.

The chain has TRBV18 and TRBJ1-2; TRBD1 might be the D (5 bases). Germline lookup yields CDR1 KGHSH and CDR2 LQKENI. V was pared by 3 bases and J by 5 bases, with 13 bases between. This CDR3 has 14 amino acids. The CDR3 spells CASSPGRDFYGYTF. The CDR3 DNA reads TGTGCCAGCTCACCGGGCAGGGACTTTTATGGCTACACCTTC. Full variable domain (remainder filled in from reference TRBV18 and TRBJ1-2): NAGVMQNPRHLVRRRGQEARLRCSPMKGHSHVYWYRQLPEEGLKFMVYLQKENIIDESGMPKERFSAEFPKEGPSILRIQQVVRGDSAAYFCASSPGRDFYGYTFGSGTRLTVV.

The V and J genes are TRBV9 and TRBJ1-4; the D is unclear. The CDR3 runs to 15 residues. V lost 0 bases and J lost 0, with 6 bases in between. Germline V lookup: CDR1 SGDLS, CDR2 YYNGEE. The CDR3 protein is CASSVGGATNEKLFF. The CDR3 DNA is TGTGCCAGCAGCGTAGGTGGAGCAACTAATGAAAAACTGTTTTTT.

The chain carries TRBV19 and TRBJ1-1, with a possible D match to TRBD1 (5 bases). Per the germline V gene, CDR1 is LNHDA and CDR2 is SQIVND (reference sequence). This CDR3 is 13 amino acids long. V was cut by 8 bases and J by 6 bases, with 16 bases left in between. CDR3 in amino acids: CASSKGIGAEAFF. CDR3 DNA sequence: TGTGCCAGTTCTAAGGGGATTGGGGCTGAAGCTTTCTTT.

The DNA of the CDR3 is TGTGCCAGCAGCCTCGCCCCGGGACAGGGGGCTAATGAGCAGTTCTTC. Its protein is CASSLAPGQGANEQFF. The chain is built from TRBV5-5 and TRBJ2-1, with 12 bases aligning to TRBD1. CDR1 and CDR2 (germline): SGHKS, YYEKEE (reference sequence). The CDR3 sequence is 16 residues long. The trim removed 4 bases at V and 7 bases at J, leaving 9 bases unmatched. The full variable domain, in which reference TRBV5-5 and TRBJ2-1 provide the parts outside the CDR3, is DAGVTQSPTHLIKTRGQQVTLRCSPISGHKSVSWYQQVLGQGPQFIFQYYEKEERGRGNFPDRFSARQFPNYSSELNVNALLLGDSALYLCASSLAPGQGANEQFFGPGTRLTVL.

This chain connects TRBV18 to TRBJ1-1, with a tentative D call TRBD1 (5 bases). With 4 bases removed from V and 0 bases from J, the gap between germline ends came to 18 bases. Germline loops: CDR1 KGHSH, CDR2 LQKENI. The length of the CDR3 is 17 residues. Here the CDR3 reads CASSLGGRDWMNTEAFF. The CDR3 DNA follows: TGTGCCAGCTCACTCGGTGGTAGGGACTGGATGAACACTGAAGCTTTCTTT.

The chain carries TRBV7-9 and TRBJ1-2, with a tentative D call TRBD1 (5 bases). Looked up from germline, CDR1 is SEHNR and CDR2 is FQNEAQ (reference sequence). Trimming pared 4 bases from V and 6 bases from J, leaving 12 bases between. The CDR3 length is 13 residues. The CDR3 here is CASSSRAWDGYTF. The CDR3 coding sequence is TGTGCCAGCAGCTCCAGGGCCTGGGATGGCTACACCTTC. Together with reference TRBV7-9 and TRBJ1-2, the CDR3 gives the full variable domain: DTGVSQNPRHKITKRGQNVTFRCDPISEHNRLYWYRQTLGQGPEFLTYFQNEAQLEKSRLLSDRFSAERPKGSFSTLEIQRTEQGDSAMYLCASSSRAWDGYTFGSGTRLTVV.

The chain uses TRBV5-4 and TRBJ2-1, with 8 bases that match TRBD2. V was clipped by 2 bases and J by 3 bases; unmatched bases: 4. Germline V gene data show CDR1 as SGHNT and CDR2 as YYREEE (reference sequence). CDR3 length: 15 residues. Here the CDR3 DNA reads TGTGCCAGCAGCTTCGGGAGGGCCGACTACAATGAGCAGTTCTTC. Translating gives CASSFGRADYNEQFF.

For the CDR3, the DNA is TGTGCCAGCAGCCCCGGCAGGCACAGGGGAGATACGCAGTATTTT. The encoded protein is CASSPGRHRGDTQYF. V is TRBV14 and J is TRBJ2-3; 7 nucleotides agree with TRBD1. CDR1 and CDR2 (germline): SGHDN, FVKESK. The CDR3 is made up of 15 amino acids. The ends lost 4 bases at V and 5 bases at J; junction bases unmatched: 9. Drawing the rest from reference TRBV14 and TRBJ2-3, the complete variable domain is EAGVTQFPSHSVIEKGQTVTLRCDPISGHDNLYWYRRVMGKEIKFLLHFVKESKQDESGMPNNRFLAERTGGTYSTLKVQPAELEDSGVYFCASSPGRHRGDTQYFGPGTRLTVL.

J is TRBJ1-2 and V is TRBV14; 9 bases are a match to TRBD1. Germline CDR1 SGHDN, CDR2 FVKESK. With V trimmed by 1 base and J by 8 bases, 8 bases remained unmatched. The CDR3 length is 15 residues. The CDR3 coding sequence is TGTGCCAGCAGCCAAGCCCGTACAGGGGGCAAGGGCTACACCTTC. Translation gives CASSQARTGGKGYTF.

This chain joins TRBV7-7 and TRBJ2-3; possible D gene TRBD2, 5 bases. This CDR3 comprises 14 residues. The V end was cut by 5 bases, the J end by 2 bases, with 11 bases between. Per the germline V gene, CDR1 is SSHAT and CDR2 is FNYEAQ (reference sequence). The CDR3, as DNA: TGTGCCAGCAGCCAAGGACTCGACACAGATACGCAGTATTTT. Its translation is CASSQGLDTDTQYF.

The rearrangement links TRBV7-3 to TRBJ1-2; no clear D gene. The CDR3 is 14 residues long. Germline values: CDR1 SGHTA, CDR2 FQGTGA. V lost 1 base and J 0 bases, leaving 6 bases between the germline ends. The CDR3 sequence is CASSLSTTNYGYTF. CDR3 sequence (DNA): TGTGCCAGCAGCTTAAGTACAACTAACTATGGCTACACCTTC.

The gene calls are TRBV4-2 and TRBJ1-3; D unclear. The CDR3 totals 14 residues. Germline CDR1 reads LGHNA; CDR2 reads YNFKEQ. V lost 4 bases to trimming and J lost 0 bases, with 7 bases between them. The CDR3 protein is CASSPQNSGNTIYF. CDR3 DNA: TGTGCCAGCAGCCCACAGAACTCTGGAAACACCATATATTTT.

The V and J genes are TRBV19 and TRBJ1-5; tentatively, D is TRBD1 (6 bases). The germline V gene encodes CDR1 LNHDA and CDR2 SQIVND (reference sequence). Trimming left V 7 bases short and J 4 bases short, with 17 bases between. The CDR3 covers 15 residues. The CDR3 DNA follows: TGTGCCAGTACCGTTGGACAGAGTACTAATCAGCCCCAGCATTTT. This encodes CASTVGQSTNQPQHF.